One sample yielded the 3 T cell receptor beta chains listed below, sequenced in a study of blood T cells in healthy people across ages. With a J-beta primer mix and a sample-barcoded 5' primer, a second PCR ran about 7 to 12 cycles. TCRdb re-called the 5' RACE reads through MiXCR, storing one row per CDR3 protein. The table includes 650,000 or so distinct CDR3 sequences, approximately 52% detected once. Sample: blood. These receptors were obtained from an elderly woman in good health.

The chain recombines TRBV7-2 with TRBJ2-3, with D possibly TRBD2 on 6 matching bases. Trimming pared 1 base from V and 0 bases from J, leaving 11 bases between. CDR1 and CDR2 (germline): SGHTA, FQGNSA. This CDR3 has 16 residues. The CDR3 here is CASSLERVTSTDTQYF. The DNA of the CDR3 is TGTGCCAGCAGCTTAGAGCGGGTTACTAGCACAGATACGCAGTATTTT.

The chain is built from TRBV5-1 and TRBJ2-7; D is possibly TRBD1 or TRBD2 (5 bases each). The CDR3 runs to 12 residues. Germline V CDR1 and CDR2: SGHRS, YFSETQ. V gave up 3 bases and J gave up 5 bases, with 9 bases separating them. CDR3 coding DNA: TGCGCCAGCAGCTCCGGGACCCACGAGCAGTACTTC. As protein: CASSSGTHEQYF.

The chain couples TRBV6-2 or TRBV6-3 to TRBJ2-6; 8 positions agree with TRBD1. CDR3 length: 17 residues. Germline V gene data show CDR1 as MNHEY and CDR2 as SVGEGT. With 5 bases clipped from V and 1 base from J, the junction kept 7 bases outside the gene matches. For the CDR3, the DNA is TGTGCCAGCAGTAGACAGGACAGGGTGTCTGGGGCCAACGTCCTGACTTTC. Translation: CASSRQDRVSGANVLTF.